This T cell receptor beta chain was identified during a study of CD8 T cells in ankylosing spondylitis. The V and J ends lost 6 bases and 0 bases respectively, with 15 bases between them. The CDR3 runs to 16 residues. Quantitative 5'-RACE was performed with molecular barcodes, and it yielded the TCR beta libraries. One entry per CDR3 protein, called by TCRdb with MiXCR from the 5' RACE reads. Of some 400,000 distinct CDR3 sequences listed, about 22% are singletons. This clonotype turned up a few times. The antigen is undetermined. Findings and caveats of the study: Seemingly distinctive of ankylosing spondylitis blood was a TCR beta motif formed by eight highly homologous variants.

This receptor was taken from a male donor with ankylosing spondylitis. The sample comprised blood, either unsorted or a sorted T cell fraction (not recorded which). J is TRBJ2-1 and V is TRBV12-3 or TRBV12-4; D is uncertain. Here the CDR3 reads CASSPPRRISYNEQFF. DNA for the CDR3: TGTGCCAGCAGCCCACCCCGGCGGATCTCCTACAATGAGCAGTTCTTC.